The rows below give T cell receptor beta chains drawn from one sample of a study of blood T cells in healthy people across ages. MiXCR, applied by TCRdb to the 5' RACE reads, yields one record per CDR3 protein. The data show more than 1 million distinct CDR3 sequences, more than 35% seen once. Material for sequencing was blood. Receptors were obtained from an older woman in good health. CDR3s include the opening cysteine and the closing phenylalanine or tryptophan. The D gene is left open where the match is weak. Only part of the rows carry a size: once, few, many, or a class if the clone is expanded.

>few|TRBJ2-5|-|TRBV5-1|14
CASSLKGFPETQYF
TGCGCCAGCAGCTTGAAGGGGTTTCCGGAGACCCAGTACTTC
>many|TRBJ2-3|-|TRBV20-1|12
CSARVAAATQYF
TGCAGTGCTAGAGTAGCGGCTGCTACGCAGTATTTT
>few|TRBJ2-5|-|TRBV25-1|19
CASSTLRSSGQRVRETQYF
TGTGCCAGCAGTACCCTTAGGTCCAGCGGACAGAGGGTTCGGGAGACCCAGTACTTC
>-|TRBJ1-6|-|TRBV11-2|16
CASSFIPNSYNSPLHF
TGTGCCAGCAGCTTCATCCCCAACTCCTATAATTCACCCCTCCACTTT
>-|TRBJ2-3|TRBD2|TRBV13|16
CASSTGTSGLTDTQYF
TGTGCCAGCAGCACCGGGACTAGCGGCCTCACAGATACGCAGTATTTT
>-|TRBJ1-2|-|TRBV28|12
CASSGGFYGYTF
TGTGCCAGCAGCGGTGGCTTCTATGGCTACACCTTC
>-|TRBJ1-2|-|TRBV9|15
CASSVAGSLVYGYTF
TGTGCCAGCAGCGTAGCGGGCAGTCTGGTCTATGGCTACACCTTC
>-|TRBJ2-2|TRBD1|TRBV10-3|16
CASVDRGLLDTGELFF
TGTGCCTCCGTGGACAGGGGGTTACTGGACACCGGGGAGCTGTTTTTT
>-|TRBJ2-7|-|TRBV7-9|16
CASSLRTPGLTSEQYF
TGTGCCAGCAGCTTAAGGACACCCGGGCTTACAAGTGAGCAGTACTTC
>-|TRBJ1-5|-|TRBV5-1|15
CASSLEGLSNQPQHF
TGCGCCAGCAGCTTGGAAGGGCTTAGCAATCAGCCCCAGCATTTT
>-|TRBJ1-4|TRBD1|TRBV4-1|18
CASSQEGQGAATNEKLFF
TGCGCCAGCAGCCAAGAGGGACAGGGGGCTGCAACTAATGAAAAACTGTTTTTT
>few|TRBJ2-1|TRBD2|TRBV7-9|17
CASLPSGRATSYNEQFF
TGTGCCAGCCTCCCTAGCGGGAGGGCCACTTCCTACAATGAGCAGTTCTTC
>once|TRBJ1-4|TRBD1|TRBV5-5|15
CASSAAGTEYEKLFF
TGTGCCAGCAGCGCGGCTGGGACAGAATATGAAAAACTGTTTTTT
>-|TRBJ2-3|TRBD2|TRBV20-1|16
CSARDPRASGSDTQYF
TGCAGTGCTAGAGATCCCAGGGCTAGCGGGAGTGATACGCAGTATTTT
>-|TRBJ2-1|-|TRBV11-2|14
CASSLVRGDNEQFF
TGTGCCAGCAGCTTAGTAAGGGGAGACAATGAGCAGTTCTTC
>-|TRBJ2-7|-|TRBV13|13
CASSPGPDNEQYF
TGTGCCAGCAGCCCCGGACCTGATAACGAGCAGTACTTC
>-|TRBJ2-1|-|TRBV2|15
CASSGAVLGHNEQFF
TGTGCCAGCAGTGGAGCAGTACTAGGGCACAATGAGCAGTTCTTC
>-|TRBJ2-1|TRBD2|TRBV29-1|12
CSVAPSGNEQFF
TGCAGCGTTGCTCCTAGCGGGAATGAGCAGTTCTTC
>-|TRBJ2-3|TRBD2|TRBV27|14
CASSVGTSGDTQYF
TGTGCCAGCAGTGTGGGGACTAGCGGAGATACGCAGTATTTT
>-|TRBJ2-3|-|TRBV6-6|17
CASSYARGGRPTDTQYF
TGTGCCAGCAGTTACGCAAGGGGGGGCCGACCCACAGATACGCAGTATTTT
>few|TRBJ1-1|-|TRBV29-1|12
CSVPDGNTEAFF
TGCAGCGTTCCAGACGGGAACACTGAAGCTTTCTTT
>few|TRBJ1-5|TRBD1|TRBV29-1|13
CSVEGQGNQPQHF
TGCAGCGTTGAAGGACAGGGGAATCAGCCCCAGCATTTT
>few|TRBJ1-2|-|TRBV29-1|12
CSVVGWMNGYTF
TGCAGCGTTGTCGGATGGATGAATGGCTACACCTTC
>few|TRBJ2-1|TRBD2|TRBV7-8|14
CASSKRREYNEQFF
TGTGCCAGCAGCAAACGGCGGGAGTACAATGAGCAGTTCTTC
>few|TRBJ2-7|-|TRBV10-3|14
CAISETRGAYEQYF
TGTGCCATCAGTGAGACTAGGGGGGCCTACGAGCAGTACTTC
>few|TRBJ2-3|-|TRBV29-1|12
CSVSRGTDTQYF
TGCAGCGTTAGCAGGGGCACAGATACGCAGTATTTT
>-|TRBJ2-1|TRBD1|TRBV6-2/TRBV6-3|13
CASDRGSYNEQFF
TGTGCCAGCGACAGGGGTTCCTACAATGAGCAGTTCTTC
>-|TRBJ1-2|TRBD1|TRBV6-2/TRBV6-3|16
CASSIQGTPSNYGYTF
TGTGCCAGCAGTATACAGGGGACCCCCTCTAACTATGGCTACACCTTC
>-|TRBJ1-2|-|TRBV20-1|13
CSARFGENYGYTF
TGCAGTGCTAGGTTCGGAGAAAACTATGGCTACACCTTC
>-|TRBJ2-7|TRBD2|TRBV12-5|14
CASGLGPGGYEQYF
TGTGCTAGTGGTTTGGGCCCGGGGGGCTACGAGCAGTACTTC
>-|TRBJ1-4|TRBD1|TRBV20-1|18
CNASHVTTGGRTNEKLFF
TGCAATGCTAGTCACGTTACGACAGGGGGGAGAACTAATGAAAAACTGTTTTTT
>-|TRBJ2-7|TRBD2|TRBV2|15
CASSDRLAGVSEQYF
TGTGCCAGCAGTGACAGACTAGCGGGAGTTTCCGAGCAGTACTTC
>few|TRBJ2-1|-|TRBV20-1|12
CSASGDLNEQFF
TGCAGTGCTAGCGGGGACCTCAATGAGCAGTTCTTC
>few|TRBJ1-4|-|TRBV11-2|12
CASSFSWEKLFF
TGTGCCAGCAGCTTTTCATGGGAAAAACTGTTTTTT
>-|TRBJ2-7|TRBD1|TRBV6-2/TRBV6-3|15
CASSLQGAGRGTQYF
TGTGCCAGCAGTTTACAGGGGGCTGGCAGGGGAACCCAGTACTTC
>-|TRBJ2-3|TRBD2|TRBV11-2|16
CASSLAGGPKIATQYF
TGTGCCAGCAGCTTAGCGGGAGGGCCCAAAATTGCTACGCAGTATTTT
>many|TRBJ2-7|TRBD2|TRBV6-2/TRBV6-3|16
CASGFASSGSRDEQYF
TGTGCCAGCGGATTTGCCTCTAGCGGGAGCCGTGACGAGCAGTACTTC
>many|TRBJ2-5|-|TRBV6-5|13
CASSYQGQETQYF
TGTGCCAGCAGTTACCAGGGGCAAGAGACCCAGTACTTC
>few|TRBJ2-7|TRBD2|TRBV20-1|14
CSARESGRAYEQYF
TGCAGTGCTAGGGAAAGCGGGAGGGCTTACGAGCAGTACTTC
>few|TRBJ2-3|TRBD2|TRBV5-1|19
CASSNPGTSGRAPEDTQYF
TGCGCCAGCAGCAACCCCGGGACTAGCGGGAGGGCCCCTGAAGATACGCAGTATTTT
>many|TRBJ2-5|-|TRBV29-1|12
CSANLWGETQYF
TGCAGCGCGAACTTGTGGGGAGAGACCCAGTACTTC
>-|TRBJ2-5|TRBD2|TRBV11-2|13
CASRTSFEETQYF
TGTGCCAGCAGGACTAGCTTCGAAGAGACCCAGTACTTC
>-|TRBJ1-2|-|TRBV6-2/TRBV6-3|14
CASFGGDRTYGYTF
TGTGCCAGCTTCGGGGGAGACAGGACCTATGGCTACACCTTC
>-|TRBJ2-2|TRBD1|TRBV7-9|15
CASSSRDRGTGELFF
TGTGCCAGCAGCTCACGGGACAGGGGCACCGGGGAGCTGTTTTTT
>few|TRBJ1-1|-|TRBV20-1|13
CSAPKSRRGLAFF
TGCAGTGCCCCTAAATCTCGAAGGGGCCTAGCTTTCTTT
>-|TRBJ2-5|-|TRBV7-7|14
CASSSTASQETQYF
TGTGCCAGCAGCTCAACGGCGTCTCAAGAGACCCAGTACTTC
>few|TRBJ2-4|TRBD1|TRBV14|17
CASSQVIGGQPGYIQYF
TGTGCCAGCAGCCAAGTTATAGGGGGCCAACCTGGTTACATTCAGTACTTC
>-|TRBJ2-5|TRBD1|TRBV2|15
CASIADRGGQETQYF
TGTGCCAGCATCGCGGACAGGGGAGGACAAGAGACCCAGTACTTC
>few|TRBJ1-2|TRBD1|TRBV7-2|15
CASSLATGAPYGYTF
TGTGCCAGCAGCTTAGCTACAGGGGCCCCTTATGGCTACACCTTC
>once|TRBJ2-7|TRBD2|TRBV16|12
CASSLRTSPEYF
TGTGCCAGCAGCCTGCGGACTAGTCCCGAGTACTTC
>-|TRBJ2-3|-|TRBV29-1|13
CSVEIRQAGTQYF
TGCAGCGTTGAAATCAGACAGGCTGGTACGCAGTATTTT